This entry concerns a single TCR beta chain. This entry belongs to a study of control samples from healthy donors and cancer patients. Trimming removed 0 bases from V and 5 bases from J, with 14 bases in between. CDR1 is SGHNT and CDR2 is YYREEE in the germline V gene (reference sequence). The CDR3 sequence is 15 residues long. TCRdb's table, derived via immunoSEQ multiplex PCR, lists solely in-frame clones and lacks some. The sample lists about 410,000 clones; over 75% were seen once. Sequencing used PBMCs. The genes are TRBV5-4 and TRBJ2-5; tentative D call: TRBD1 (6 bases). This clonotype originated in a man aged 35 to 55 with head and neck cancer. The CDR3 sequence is CASSLALAGEETQYF. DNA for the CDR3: TGTGCCAGCAGCTTGGCCTTAGCAGGGGAGGAGACCCAGTACTTC.